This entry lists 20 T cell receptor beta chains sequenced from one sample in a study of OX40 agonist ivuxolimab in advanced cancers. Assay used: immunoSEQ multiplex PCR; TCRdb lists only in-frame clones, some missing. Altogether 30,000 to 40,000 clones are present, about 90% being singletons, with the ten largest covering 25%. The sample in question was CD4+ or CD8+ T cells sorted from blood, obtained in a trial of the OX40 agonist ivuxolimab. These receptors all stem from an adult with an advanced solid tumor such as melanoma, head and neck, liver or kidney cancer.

CDR3 amino acids: CASSITGGYNEQFF. The CDR3, as DNA: TGTGCCAGTAGTATAACGGGAGGCTACAATGAGCAGTTCTTC. The chain links TRBV19 to TRBJ2-1; 7 positions agree with TRBD2. Germline loops: CDR1 LNHDA, CDR2 SQIVND (reference sequence). The V segment lost 2 bases and the J segment 3 bases; nucleotides outside the gene matches: 1. There are 14 residues in the CDR3.

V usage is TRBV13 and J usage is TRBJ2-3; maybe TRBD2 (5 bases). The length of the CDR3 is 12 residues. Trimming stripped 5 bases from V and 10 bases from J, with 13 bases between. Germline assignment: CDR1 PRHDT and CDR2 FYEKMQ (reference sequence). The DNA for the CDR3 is TGTGCCAGCAGCAACCTAGTGAGGGCGCAGTATTTT. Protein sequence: CASSNLVRAQYF.

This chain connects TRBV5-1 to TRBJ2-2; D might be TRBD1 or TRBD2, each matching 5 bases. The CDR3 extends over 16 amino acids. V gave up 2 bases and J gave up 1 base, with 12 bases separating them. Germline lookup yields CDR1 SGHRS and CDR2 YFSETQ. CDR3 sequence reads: CASSFTGTQNTGELFF. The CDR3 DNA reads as TGCGCCAGCAGCTTTACGGGGACCCAGAACACCGGGGAGCTGTTTTTT. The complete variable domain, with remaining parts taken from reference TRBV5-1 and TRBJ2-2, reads KAGVTQTPRYLIKTRGQQVTLSCSPISGHRSVSWYQQTPGQGLQFLFEYFSETQRNKGNFPGRFSGRQFSNSRSEMNVSTLELGDSALYLCASSFTGTQNTGELFFGEGSRLTVL.

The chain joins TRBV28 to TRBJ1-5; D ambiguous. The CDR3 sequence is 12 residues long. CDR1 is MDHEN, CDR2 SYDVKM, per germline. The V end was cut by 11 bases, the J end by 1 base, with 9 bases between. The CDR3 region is CASLDSNQPQHF. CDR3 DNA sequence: TGTGCCTCCTTAGACAGCAATCAGCCCCAGCATTTT.

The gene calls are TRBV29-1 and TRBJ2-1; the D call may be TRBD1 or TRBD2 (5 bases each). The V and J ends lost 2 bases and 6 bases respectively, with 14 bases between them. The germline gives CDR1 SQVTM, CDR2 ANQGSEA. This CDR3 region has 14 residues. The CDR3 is CSVEKGPNPNEQFF. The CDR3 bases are TGCAGCGTTGAAAAGGGACCGAACCCCAATGAGCAGTTCTTC.

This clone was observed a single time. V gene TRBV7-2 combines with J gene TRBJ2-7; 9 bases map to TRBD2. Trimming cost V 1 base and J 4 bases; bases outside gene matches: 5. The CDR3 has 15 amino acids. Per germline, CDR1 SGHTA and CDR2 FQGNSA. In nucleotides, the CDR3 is TGTGCCAGCAGCTTAGTCCTAGCGGGGCTTTACGAGCAGTACTTC. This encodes CASSLVLAGLYEQYF.

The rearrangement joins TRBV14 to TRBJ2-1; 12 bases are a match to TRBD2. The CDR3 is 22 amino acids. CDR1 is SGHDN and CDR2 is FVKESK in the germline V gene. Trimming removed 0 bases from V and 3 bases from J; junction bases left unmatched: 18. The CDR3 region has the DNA TGTGCCAGCAGCCAAGAGGGGCCGGTAGCGAGGACTAGCGGGACTTACTACAATGAGCAGTTCTTC. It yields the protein CASSQEGPVARTSGTYYNEQFF. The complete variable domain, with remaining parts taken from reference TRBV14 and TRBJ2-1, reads EAGVTQFPSHSVIEKGQTVTLRCDPISGHDNLYWYRRVMGKEIKFLLHFVKESKQDESGMPNNRFLAERTGGTYSTLKVQPAELEDSGVYFCASSQEGPVARTSGTYYNEQFFGPGTRLTVL.

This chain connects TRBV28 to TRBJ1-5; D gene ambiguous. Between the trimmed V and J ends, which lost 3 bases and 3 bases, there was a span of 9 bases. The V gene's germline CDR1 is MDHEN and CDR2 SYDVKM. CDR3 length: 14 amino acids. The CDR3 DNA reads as TGTGCCAGCAGTTTGGGTCAGATCAATCAGCCCCAGCATTTT. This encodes CASSLGQINQPQHF.

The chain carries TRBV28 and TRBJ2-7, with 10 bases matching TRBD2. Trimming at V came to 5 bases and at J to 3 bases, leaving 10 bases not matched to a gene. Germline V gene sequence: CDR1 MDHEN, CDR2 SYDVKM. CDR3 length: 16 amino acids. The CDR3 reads CASSTRLAGVYYEQYF. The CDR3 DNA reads TGTGCCAGCAGTACTAGACTAGCGGGTGTCTACTACGAGCAGTACTTC.

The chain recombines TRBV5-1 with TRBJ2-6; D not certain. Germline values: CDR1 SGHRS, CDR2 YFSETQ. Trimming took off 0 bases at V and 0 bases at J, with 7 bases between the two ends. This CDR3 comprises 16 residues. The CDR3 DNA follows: TGCGCCAGCAGCTTGGTACAGTACTCTGGGGCCAACGTCCTGACTTTC. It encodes CASSLVQYSGANVLTF. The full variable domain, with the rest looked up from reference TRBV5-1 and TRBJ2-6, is KAGVTQTPRYLIKTRGQQVTLSCSPISGHRSVSWYQQTPGQGLQFLFEYFSETQRNKGNFPGRFSGRQFSNSRSEMNVSTLELGDSALYLCASSLVQYSGANVLTFGAGSRLTVL.

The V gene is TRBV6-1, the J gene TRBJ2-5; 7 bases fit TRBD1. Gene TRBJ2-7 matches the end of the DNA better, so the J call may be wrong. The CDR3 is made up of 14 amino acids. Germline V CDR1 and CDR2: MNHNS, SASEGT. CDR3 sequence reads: CASSEWDRPYEQYF. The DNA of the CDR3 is TGTGCCAGCAGTGAGTGGGACAGACCCTACGAGCAGTACTTC.

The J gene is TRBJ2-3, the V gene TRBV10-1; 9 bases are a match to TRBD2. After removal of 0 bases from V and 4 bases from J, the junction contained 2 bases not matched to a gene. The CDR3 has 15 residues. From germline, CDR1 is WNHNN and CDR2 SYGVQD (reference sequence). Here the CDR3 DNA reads TGCGCCAGCAGTGAGTCTAGCGGGAGCGCAGATACGCAGTATTTT. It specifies CASSESSGSADTQYF.

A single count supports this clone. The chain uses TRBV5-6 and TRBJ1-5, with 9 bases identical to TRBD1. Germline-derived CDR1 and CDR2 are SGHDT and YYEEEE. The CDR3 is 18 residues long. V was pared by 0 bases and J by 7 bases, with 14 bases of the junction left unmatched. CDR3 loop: CASSLGGGTGLVLQPQHF. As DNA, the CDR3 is TGTGCCAGCAGCTTGGGAGGCGGGACAGGGTTAGTATTGCAGCCCCAGCATTTT.

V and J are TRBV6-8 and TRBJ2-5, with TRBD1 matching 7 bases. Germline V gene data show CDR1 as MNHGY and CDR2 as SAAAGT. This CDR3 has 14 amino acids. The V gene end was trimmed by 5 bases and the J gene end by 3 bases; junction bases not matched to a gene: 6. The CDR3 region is CASSLQGDEETQYF. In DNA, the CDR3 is TGTGCCAGCAGTCTCCAGGGGGATGAAGAGACCCAGTACTTC.

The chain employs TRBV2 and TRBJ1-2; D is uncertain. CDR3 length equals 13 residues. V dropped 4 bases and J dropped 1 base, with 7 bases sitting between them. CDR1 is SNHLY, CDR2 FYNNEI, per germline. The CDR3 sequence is CASSGEGNYGYTF. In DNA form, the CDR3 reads TGTGCCAGCAGTGGGGAGGGTAACTATGGCTACACCTTC. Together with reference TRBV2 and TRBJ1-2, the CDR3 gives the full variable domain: EPEVTQTPSHQVTQMGQEVILRCVPISNHLYFYWYRQILGQKVEFLVSFYNNEISEKSEIFDDQFSVERPDGSNFTLKIRSTKLEDSAMYFCASSGEGNYGYTFGSGTRLTVV.

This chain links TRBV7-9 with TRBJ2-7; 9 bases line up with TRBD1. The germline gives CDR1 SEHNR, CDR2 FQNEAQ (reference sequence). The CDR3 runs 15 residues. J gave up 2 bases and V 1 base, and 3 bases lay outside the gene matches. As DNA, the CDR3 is TGTGCCAGCAGCTTAGACAGGGGGCGCCCCTACGAGCAGTACTTC. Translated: CASSLDRGRPYEQYF.

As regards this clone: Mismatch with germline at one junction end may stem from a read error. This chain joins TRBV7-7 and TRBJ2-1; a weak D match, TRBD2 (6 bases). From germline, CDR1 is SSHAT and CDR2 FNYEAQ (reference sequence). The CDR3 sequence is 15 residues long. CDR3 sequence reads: CASSLAADSNNEQFF. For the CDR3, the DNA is TGTGCTAGCAGCTTAGCGGCCGACAGCAACAATGAGCAGTTCTTC. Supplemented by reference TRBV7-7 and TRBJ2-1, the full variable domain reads GAGVSQSPRYKVTKRGQDVTLRCDPISSHATLYWYQQALGQGPEFLTYFNYEAQPDKSGLPSDRFSAERPEGSISTLTIQRTEQRDSAMYRCASSLAADSNNEQFFGPGTRLTVL.

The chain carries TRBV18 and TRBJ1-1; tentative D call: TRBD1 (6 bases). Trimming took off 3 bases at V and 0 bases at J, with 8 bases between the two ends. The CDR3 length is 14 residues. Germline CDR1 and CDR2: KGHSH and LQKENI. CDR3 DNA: TGTGCCAGCTCACCGGGGACACTGAACACTGAAGCTTTCTTT. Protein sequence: CASSPGTLNTEAFF.

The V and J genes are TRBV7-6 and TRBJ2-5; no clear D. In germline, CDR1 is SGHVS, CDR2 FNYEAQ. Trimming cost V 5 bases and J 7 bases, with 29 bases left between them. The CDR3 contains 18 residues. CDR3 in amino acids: CASSPQTLQNALGWTQYF. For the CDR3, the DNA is TGTGCCAGCAGCCCCCAGACGCTCCAGAACGCTTTGGGGTGGACCCAGTACTTC.

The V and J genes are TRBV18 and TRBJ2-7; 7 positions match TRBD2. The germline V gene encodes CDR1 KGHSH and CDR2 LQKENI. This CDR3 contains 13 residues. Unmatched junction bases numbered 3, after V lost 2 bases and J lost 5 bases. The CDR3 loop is CASSPAGVHEQYF. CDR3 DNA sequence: TGTGCCAGCTCACCAGCGGGAGTTCACGAGCAGTACTTC.